Each of the 23 T cell receptor beta chains below was sequenced from the same sample in a study of blood T cells in healthy people across ages. Primers used in a second PCR of roughly 6 to 12 cycles were a sample-barcoded 5' primer and a J-beta primer mix. One entry per CDR3 protein results from TCRdb running MiXCR on the 5' RACE reads. The sample yields almost 550,000 distinct CDR3 sequences, approximately 25% seen once. The data were also submitted as part of a second study, on T cells of mothers and their children.

Input material: blood. The receptors stem from a boy younger than 18 in good health.

This chain links TRBV27 with TRBJ2-1, with TRBD2 identical over 14 bases. V lost 4 bases to trimming and J lost 4 bases; unmatched junction nucleotides: 6. The CDR3 spans 17 residues. Germline lookup yields CDR1 MNHEY and CDR2 SMNVEV (reference sequence). The chain's CDR3 is CASSSGTSGRAYNEQFF. In nucleotides, the CDR3 is TGTGCCAGCAGTTCCGGGACTAGCGGGAGAGCGTACAATGAGCAGTTCTTC.

The rearrangement joins TRBV6-5 to TRBJ2-1; D gene unclear. The CDR3 runs 16 residues. Germline CDR1 and CDR2: MNHEY and SVGAGI. V lost 0 bases to trimming and J lost 2 bases, with 11 bases between them. The CDR3 spells CASSYSGGGAYNEQFF. In DNA, the CDR3 is TGTGCCAGCAGTTACTCAGGTGGTGGGGCCTACAATGAGCAGTTCTTC.

The rearrangement links TRBV7-2 to TRBJ2-5; the match to TRBD1 covers 7 bases. Germline CDR1 and CDR2: SGHTA and FQGNSA. This CDR3 contains 11 residues. V dropped 6 bases and J dropped 11; count of bases not matched to a gene: 6. CDR3 sequence reads: CASSRQGRQYF. CDR3 DNA sequence: TGTGCCAGCAGTAGACAGGGTAGGCAGTACTTC.

This clonotype was seen many times. The chain employs TRBV11-2 and TRBJ2-1; 8 bases map to TRBD2. The V segment lost 4 bases and the J segment 3 bases; nucleotides outside the gene matches: 5. The CDR3 is made up of 15 amino acids. From germline, CDR1 is SGHAT and CDR2 FQNNGV. The CDR3 DNA follows: TGTGCCAGCAGCTCCTCCGGGACTAGCTACAATGAGCAGTTCTTC. Its translation is CASSSSGTSYNEQFF.

The chain recombines TRBV6-1 with TRBJ2-6, with TRBD1 as a possible D gene (7 bases). V lost 4 bases to trimming and J lost 0 bases, with 16 bases between them. Germline CDR1 MNHNS, CDR2 SASEGT. The length of the CDR3 is 18 residues. The CDR3 DNA reads as TGTGCCAGCAGTGTAAAGACAGGGAGGTTCTCTGGGGCCAACGTCCTGACTTTC. Residues: CASSVKTGRFSGANVLTF.

The chain joins TRBV29-1 to TRBJ1-1, with no clear D. V was shortened by 1 base and J by 1 base, with 7 bases between the two germline ends. Looked up from germline, CDR1 is SQVTM and CDR2 is ANQGSEA. This CDR3 has 13 residues. The CDR3: CSVEGNANTEAFF. Here the CDR3 DNA reads TGCAGCGTTGAAGGCAACGCGAACACTGAAGCTTTCTTT. Full variable domain (missing parts from reference TRBV29-1 and TRBJ1-1): SAVISQKPSRDICQRGTSLTIQCQVDSQVTMMFWYRQQPGQSLTLIATANQGSEATYESGFVIDKFPISRPNLTFSTLTVSNMSPEDSSIYLCSVEGNANTEAFFGQGTRLTVV.

The genes are TRBV29-1 and TRBJ1-1; 8 bases align to TRBD1. The length of the CDR3 is 13 residues. V gave up 2 bases and J gave up 4 bases; unmatched junction bases: 3. CDR1 and CDR2 from the germline V gene are SQVTM and ANQGSEA. In DNA form, the CDR3 reads TGCAGCGTTGAATCCAGGGGGCCCACTGAAGCTTTCTTT. Encoded protein: CSVESRGPTEAFF.

The chain uses TRBV5-5 and TRBJ1-2; tentative D call: TRBD1 (5 bases). Looked up from germline, CDR1 is SGHKS and CDR2 is YYEKEE (reference sequence). The CDR3 length is 15 residues. V lost 0 bases, J lost 3 bases, and 12 bases lay in between. CDR3 amino acids: CASSLVSKGYYGYTF. CDR3 DNA sequence: TGTGCCAGCAGCTTGGTGTCAAAGGGGTACTATGGCTACACCTTC.

This clonotype has more than one count but fewer than ten. The rearrangement links TRBV5-4 to TRBJ1-2; D unclear. Germline V gives CDR1 SGHNT, CDR2 YYREEE (reference sequence). The ends were cut back, 1 base at V and 0 bases at J, with 7 bases in the middle. This CDR3 is built from 14 residues. CDR3: CASSLTNTNYGYTF. In DNA, the CDR3 is TGTGCCAGCAGCTTGACTAACACTAACTATGGCTACACCTTC.

This clonotype was detected a few times. CDR3 in amino acids: CASSSDSGGYEQYF. In DNA, the CDR3 is TGCGCCAGCAGCTCGGACAGCGGGGGCTACGAGCAGTACTTC. The chain has TRBV5-1 and TRBJ2-7; TRBD2 matches 8 bases. CDR1 is SGHRS and CDR2 is YFSETQ in the germline V gene. This CDR3 is built from 14 residues. V shed 3 bases and J 3 bases; nucleotides not matched to a gene: 5.

This clonotype has just a few counts. One end of the junction does not line up with germline, which may come from a read error. This chain joins TRBV28 and TRBJ2-5; the D is unclear. This CDR3 comprises 13 residues. The germline gives CDR1 MDHEN, CDR2 SYDVKM. CDR3 in amino acids: CASRVRPPFSIVF. CDR3 in DNA: TGTGCCAGCAGAGTCCGCCCCCCATTTTCGATAGTCTTC.

This chain uses TRBV7-2 with TRBJ2-1; 11 bases align to TRBD2. Germline V gene data show CDR1 as SGHTA and CDR2 as FQGNSA. With 4 bases clipped from V and 0 bases from J, the junction kept 8 bases outside the gene matches. This CDR3 spans 18 amino acids. The CDR3 sequence is CASSSTSGGPYSYNEQFF. CDR3 DNA: TGTGCCAGCAGCTCTACTAGCGGGGGACCCTACTCCTACAATGAGCAGTTCTTC.

The chain recombines TRBV5-1 with TRBJ2-5; TRBD2 aligns across 12 bases. The DNA matches TRBJ2-1 better at its end, which makes the J call doubtful. The CDR3 is made up of 13 amino acids. Germline loops: CDR1 SGHRS, CDR2 YFSETQ. In DNA, the CDR3 is TGCGCCAGCAGCACTGGACTAGCGGGGGAGCAGTTCTTC. It is translated as CASSTGLAGEQFF.

V and J are TRBV29-1 and TRBJ2-5, with 9 bases that match TRBD2. The J call may be faulty, since TRBJ2-7 better matches the DNA end. The CDR3 sequence is 16 residues long. Germline V gene data show CDR1 as SQVTM and CDR2 as ANQGSEA. The CDR3 nucleotides are TGCAGCGTTGAAGGGGCGACTAGCGGCATCTCCTACGAGCAGTACTTC. Translation: CSVEGATSGISYEQYF.

The chain carries TRBV24-1 and TRBJ2-3; D is undetermined. Trimming shortened V by 4 bases and J by 3 bases, and 7 bases separated the two germline ends. Germline CDR1 reads KGHDR; CDR2 reads SFDVKD. The CDR3 sequence is 13 residues long. The DNA of the CDR3 is TGTGCCACCAGTGAAGAGTTTACAGATACGCAGTATTTT. Amino acid sequence: CATSEEFTDTQYF.

The chain carries TRBV14 and TRBJ2-5, with 12 positions matching TRBD2. In germline, CDR1 is SGHDN, CDR2 FVKESK. The CDR3 runs 15 residues. V lost 3 bases and J lost 9; bases outside the gene matches: 8. The CDR3 region has the DNA TGTGCCAGCAGCCAGACTAGCGGGAGTCTTGCGTCCCAGTACTTC. As protein: CASSQTSGSLASQYF.

J is TRBJ2-7 and V is TRBV7-2, with D perhaps assigned TRBD1 or TRBD2 (6 bases each). V lost 3 bases and J lost 2, with 17 bases in between. The CDR3 is 16 residues long. CDR1 is SGHTA, CDR2 FQGNSA, per germline. The CDR3 bases are TGTGCCAGCAGCTTCAAGGGGGGTCCCCGGCCCTACGAGCAGTACTTC. It specifies CASSFKGGPRPYEQYF.

On this clonotype itself: A single base separates this from a much larger clone, so it may be a read error. The J gene is TRBJ2-1, the V gene TRBV12-3 or TRBV12-4, with 14 positions matching TRBD2. This CDR3 region has 20 residues. Trimming took 8 bases from V and 1 from J; bases not matched to a gene: 16. The CDR3 spells CASGPPPGLAGVGSYNEQFF. The CDR3 region has the DNA TGTGCCAGCGGCCCACCTCCGGGACTAGCGGGAGTAGGTTCCTACAATGAGCAGTTCTTC.

The chain recombines TRBV7-2 with TRBJ2-7; D unclear. Germline CDR1 is SGHTA and CDR2 is FQGNSA. The germline V and J ends were trimmed by 4 bases and 7 bases, with 14 bases remaining between them. There are 13 residues in the CDR3. CDR3 region: CASSSFLVREQYF. CDR3 DNA sequence: TGTGCCAGCAGCTCCTTCCTCGTGCGGGAGCAGTACTTC.

The chain links TRBV5-5 to TRBJ1-4; 7 nucleotides line up with TRBD1. The CDR3 runs 13 residues. CDR1 and CDR2 (germline): SGHKS, YYEKEE (reference sequence). Losses at the gene ends were 5 bases for V and 6 bases for J; bases not matched to a gene: 4. The CDR3 region is CASSGGQYEKLFF. CDR3 DNA: TGTGCCAGCAGTGGGGGACAGTATGAAAAACTGTTTTTT.

This clonotype was counted between two and nine times. The chain is built from TRBV10-3 and TRBJ1-1; 9 bases line up with TRBD1. Germline V gives CDR1 ENHRY, CDR2 SYGVKD. The ends lost 1 base at V and 0 bases at J; junction bases unmatched: 3. This CDR3 region has 16 residues. The CDR3, as DNA: TGTGCCATCAGTGAGTTCCGGGACAGGGTGAACACTGAAGCTTTCTTT. This translates into CAISEFRDRVNTEAFF.

The chain is built from TRBV29-1 and TRBJ2-1; 7 nucleotides agree with TRBD1. From germline, CDR1 is SQVTM and CDR2 ANQGSEA. The J segment lost 1 base and the V segment lost 4 bases, leaving 10 bases of the junction unmatched. This CDR3 comprises 16 residues. The CDR3 nucleotides are TGCAGCGTTGGAGGGGGCGCCGGGAATTCCTACAATGAGCAGTTCTTC. Translating it yields CSVGGGAGNSYNEQFF.

The chain links TRBV7-2 to TRBJ2-6, with D uncertain. The length of the CDR3 is 16 residues. The germline V and J ends were trimmed by 1 base and 0 bases, with 7 bases remaining between them. The germline V gene has CDR1 SGHTA and CDR2 FQGNSA. This CDR3 is CASSLVSSSGANVLTF. The CDR3 DNA reads TGTGCCAGCAGCTTAGTTTCCAGCTCTGGGGCCAACGTCCTGACTTTC.